This T cell receptor (beta chain) was documented in a study of T cells in localized non-small cell lung cancer. The study, taken as a whole, reports: Clonality of T cells reached its maximum in uninvolved adjacent lung, surpassing tumor. Investigators sequenced only a single tumor region, leaving heterogeneity possible.

As concerns this clone: Its antigen is unidentified.

This CDR3 is 17 amino acids long. Per germline, CDR1 SNHLY and CDR2 FYNNEI. The trim removed 4 bases at V and 0 bases at J, leaving 8 bases unmatched. Only in-frame clones appear in the TCRdb table, and some are missing; sequencing was by immunoSEQ multiplex PCR. The table includes 7,700 or so clones, 92% detected once. The source was peripheral blood mononuclear cells, collected before any cancer treatment. The sequence came from a male donor aged 60 or over with stage II lung adenocarcinoma. The gene calls are TRBV2 and TRBJ1-3, with 8 bases aligning to TRBD1. The CDR3 spells CASSGVGQAISGNTIYF. CDR3 DNA sequence: TGTGCCAGCAGTGGCGTGGGACAGGCTATCTCTGGAAACACCATATATTTT.